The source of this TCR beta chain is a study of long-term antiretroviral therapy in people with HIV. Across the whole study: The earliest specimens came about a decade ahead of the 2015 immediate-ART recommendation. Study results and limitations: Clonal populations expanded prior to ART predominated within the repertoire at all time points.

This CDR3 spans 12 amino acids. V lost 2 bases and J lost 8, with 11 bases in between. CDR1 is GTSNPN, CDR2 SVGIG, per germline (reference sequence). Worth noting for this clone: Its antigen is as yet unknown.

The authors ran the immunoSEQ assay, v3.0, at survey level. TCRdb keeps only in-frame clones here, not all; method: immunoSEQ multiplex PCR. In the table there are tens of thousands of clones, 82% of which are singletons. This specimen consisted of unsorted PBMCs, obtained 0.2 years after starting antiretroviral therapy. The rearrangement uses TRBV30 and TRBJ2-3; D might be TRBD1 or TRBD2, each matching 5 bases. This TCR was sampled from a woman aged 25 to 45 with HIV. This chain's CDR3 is CAWSSLRGTQYF. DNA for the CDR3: TGTGCCTGGAGTTCCTTGAGGGGTACGCAGTATTTT.